These T cell receptor beta chains were read from a single sample in a study of T-cell memory formation after mild COVID-19. TCRdb re-derived calls from the 5' RACE reads in MiXCR, one entry per CDR3 protein. The sample lists around 470,000 distinct CDR3 sequences, over 15% occurring once. Specimen: PBMCs or a T cell subset sorted from them (not recorded which). These receptors originate from an adult woman who had mild COVID-19 (a few samples of this study predate the infection). Cell type and time point are not known. Both conserved end residues are part of each CDR3. D genes are given only for firm matches. Only part of the rows carry a size: once, few, many, or a class if the clone is expanded.

abundance	v_gene	j_gene	d_gene	CDR3aa	CDR3nt
few	TRBV11-2	TRBJ2-3	NA	CASSFGGRAGDTQYF	TGTGCCAGCAGCTTCGGGGGACGGGCAGGAGATACGCAGTATTTT
few	TRBV5-5	TRBJ2-7	TRBD2	CASSPERGDYEQYF	TGTGCCAGCAGCCCCGAACGGGGGGACTACGAGCAGTACTTC
few	TRBV5-1	TRBJ2-7	NA	CASSLRAGDYEQYF	TGCGCCAGCAGCTTGAGGGCCGGGGACTACGAGCAGTACTTC
few	TRBV7-9	TRBJ2-5	NA	CALGGGQETQYF	TGTGCTCTTGGTGGCGGCCAAGAGACCCAGTACTTC
NA	TRBV18	TRBJ2-7	TRBD2	CASSPSGMGSEQYF	TGTGCCAGCTCACCCAGCGGGATGGGGAGCGAGCAGTACTTC
NA	TRBV7-9	TRBJ1-5	NA	CASSLESHQPQHF	TGTGCCAGCAGCTTAGAGAGCCATCAGCCCCAGCATTTT
NA	TRBV7-2	TRBJ2-1	NA	CASSSTTRGDGFF	TGTGCCAGCAGCTCGACTACTAGAGGGGATGGGTTCTTC
NA	TRBV12-3/TRBV12-4	TRBJ2-7	NA	CASSLSFGSSYEQYF	TGTGCCAGCAGTTTAAGCTTCGGGAGTTCCTACGAGCAGTACTTC
few	TRBV7-9	TRBJ2-1	NA	CASSSLPGASYNEQFF	TGTGCCAGCAGCTCACTTCCCGGGGCTTCCTACAATGAGCAGTTCTTC
NA	TRBV7-8	TRBJ1-2	TRBD1	CASSQSGPGTANYGYTF	TGTGCCAGCAGCCAAAGCGGACCCGGGACAGCGAACTATGGCTACACCTTC
NA	TRBV14	TRBJ1-2	NA	CASSQRAGPDTF	TGTGCCAGCAGCCAAAGGGCTGGGCCCGACACCTTC
NA	TRBV5-1	TRBJ1-2	TRBD1	CASSLGDRDGYTF	TGCGCCAGCAGCCTTGGGGACAGGGACGGCTACACCTTC
NA	TRBV29-1	TRBJ2-1	TRBD1	CSGDRVHNEQFF	TGCAGCGGCGACAGGGTCCACAATGAGCAGTTCTTC
NA	TRBV3-1	TRBJ2-3	NA	CASSQSGARSYLTQYF	TGTGCCAGCAGCCAAAGCGGTGCCAGGTCCTACTTAACGCAGTATTTT
few	TRBV12-3/TRBV12-4	TRBJ1-2	NA	CASSLTAVGYTF	TGTGCCAGCAGTTTAACCGCGGTTGGCTACACCTTC
many	TRBV5-6	TRBJ2-1	NA	CASSLVANEQFF	TGTGCCAGCAGCTTGGTTGCCAATGAGCAGTTCTTC
NA	TRBV9	TRBJ2-2	NA	CASSGYRVAGELFF	TGTGCCAGCAGCGGATACAGGGTTGCCGGGGAGCTGTTTTTT
NA	TRBV7-2	TRBJ1-4	NA	CSSSNPLGVGEKLFF	TGTTCCAGCAGCAACCCATTGGGCGTGGGGGAAAAACTGTTTTTT
few	TRBV4-1	TRBJ2-2	TRBD2	CASSAGGNTGELFF	TGCGCCAGCTCGGCGGGGGGGAACACCGGGGAGCTGTTTTTT
many	TRBV12-3/TRBV12-4	TRBJ1-2	NA	CASSLGGVYGYTF	TGTGCCAGCAGTTTAGGGGGGGTCTATGGCTACACCTTC
many	TRBV12-3/TRBV12-4	TRBJ2-1	TRBD2	CASRLAGIINEQFF	TGTGCCAGCAGACTAGCGGGGATTATCAATGAGCAGTTCTTC
NA	TRBV7-9	TRBJ1-1	NA	CASSLALPTEAFF	TGTGCCAGCAGCTTAGCGTTACCCACTGAAGCTTTCTTT
few	TRBV3-1	TRBJ2-4	TRBD2	CASSQDRRGGAKNIQYF	TGTGCCAGCAGCCAAGATCGTCGCGGGGGGGCCAAAAACATTCAGTACTTC
NA	TRBV11-3	TRBJ2-1	NA	CASSPLDTYNEQFF	TGTGCCAGCAGCCCTCTGGACACTTACAATGAGCAGTTCTTC
NA	TRBV9	TRBJ1-4	NA	CASSVESGPAHEKLFF	TGTGCCAGCAGCGTAGAGTCGGGCCCAGCCCATGAAAAACTGTTTTTT
few	TRBV5-6	TRBJ1-2	NA	CASSLEGAFFGYTF	TGTGCCAGCAGCTTGGAAGGGGCGTTCTTCGGCTACACCTTC
NA	TRBV12-3/TRBV12-4	TRBJ2-7	NA	CASSWGTSGYEQYF	TGTGCCAGCAGTTGGGGGACATCGGGCTACGAGCAGTACTTC
NA	TRBV7-6	TRBJ1-1	NA	CASSHYGRDAEAFF	TGTGCCAGCAGCCATTATGGGCGGGACGCTGAAGCTTTCTTT
NA	TRBV12-3/TRBV12-4	TRBJ2-1	NA	CASSLIGVGTF	TGTGCCAGCAGTTTGATTGGGGTCGGGACGTTC
few	TRBV20-1	TRBJ2-7	NA	CSARGGEAAGEDYEQYF	TGCAGTGCTAGAGGAGGAGAAGCGGCAGGCGAGGACTACGAGCAGTACTTC
few	TRBV6-6	TRBJ2-3	TRBD2	CASSPWGGSTDTQYF	TGTGCCAGCAGTCCATGGGGGGGTAGCACAGATACGCAGTATTTT
few	TRBV24-1	TRBJ1-2	NA	CATSDPASNYGYTF	TGTGCCACCAGTGATCCGGCGTCTAACTATGGCTACACCTTC
NA	TRBV4-3	TRBJ2-7	TRBD1	CASSQYVEDRGDPYEQYF	TGCGCCAGCAGCCAGTATGTCGAGGACAGGGGGGATCCCTACGAGCAGTACTTC
few	TRBV11-2	TRBJ1-3	NA	CASSLTVPRSGNTIYF	TGTGCCAGCAGCTTAACGGTGCCCCGCTCTGGAAACACCATATATTTT
NA	TRBV3-1	TRBJ2-7	TRBD2	CASSQERLATSYEQYF	TGTGCCAGCAGCCAAGAAAGACTAGCAACAAGCTACGAGCAGTACTTC
NA	TRBV6-5	TRBJ2-7	NA	CASSYPLSPSYEQYF	TGTGCCAGCAGTTACCCCCTCTCACCCTCCTACGAGCAGTACTTC
few	TRBV18	TRBJ2-1	NA	CASSPGTHYEQFF	TGTGCCAGCTCACCCGGGACCCACTATGAGCAGTTCTTC
few	TRBV4-1	TRBJ1-2	NA	CASSQDAGLYGYTF	TGCGCCAGCAGCCAAGATGCAGGGCTCTATGGCTACACCTTC
NA	TRBV29-1	TRBJ1-1	TRBD1	CSVGTGHTEAFF	TGCAGCGTCGGGACAGGGCACACTGAAGCTTTCTTT
NA	TRBV7-6	TRBJ2-4	NA	CATRPTPRNIQYF	TGTGCCACCCGGCCGACCCCGAGGAACATTCAGTACTTC
NA	TRBV12-3/TRBV12-4	TRBJ2-3	TRBD2	CASSVGTSGGGTQYF	TGTGCCAGCAGCGTAGGGACTAGCGGGGGCGGTACGCAGTATTTT
few	TRBV23-1	TRBJ1-1	NA	CASKNWIMNTEAFF	TGCGCCAGCAAAAATTGGATCATGAACACTGAAGCTTTCTTT
many	TRBV7-2	TRBJ2-3	TRBD2	CASSFSGRTDTQYF	TGTGCCAGCAGCTTTAGCGGGAGGACAGATACGCAGTATTTT
NA	TRBV19	TRBJ2-5	NA	CATSLAGPETQYF	TGTGCCACCTCTCTGGCGGGTCCAGAGACCCAGTACTTC
NA	TRBV24-1	TRBJ2-7	NA	CATSGGHSYEQYF	TGTGCCACCAGTGGCGGCCATAGCTACGAGCAGTACTTC
few	TRBV5-6	TRBJ1-1	NA	CASTLGVSNTEAFF	TGTGCCAGCACCTTAGGTGTTTCTAACACTGAAGCTTTCTTT
NA	TRBV27	TRBJ2-5	TRBD1	CASRYTGGRETQYF	TGTGCCAGCAGATACACAGGGGGCAGGGAGACCCAGTACTTC
NA	TRBV7-8	TRBJ1-2	NA	CASLGLYGYTF	TGTGCCAGCCTCGGCCTCTATGGCTACACCTTC
few	TRBV11-2	TRBJ2-3	TRBD2	CASSLDRGTSGTDTQYF	TGTGCCAGCAGCTTAGACAGGGGGACTAGCGGCACAGATACGCAGTATTTT
few	TRBV9	TRBJ2-7	TRBD1	CASSHPSSGQGNEQYF	TGTGCCAGCAGCCACCCTTCTTCGGGACAGGGGAACGAGCAGTACTTC
few	TRBV5-1	TRBJ1-2	TRBD1	CASSPRDRGLYDGYTF	TGCGCCAGCAGCCCAAGGGACAGGGGGCTGTACGATGGCTACACCTTC
few	TRBV7-9	TRBJ2-2	NA	CASSLEDLSVTGELFF	TGTGCCAGCAGCTTAGAGGATCTTAGCGTCACCGGGGAGCTGTTTTTT
few	TRBV7-2	TRBJ2-7	NA	CASTQRGGGYEQYF	TGTGCCAGCACCCAGAGGGGGGGCGGCTACGAGCAGTACTTC
many	TRBV12-3/TRBV12-4	TRBJ2-3	NA	CASSLGASADTQYF	TGTGCCAGCAGTTTGGGGGCTAGCGCGGATACGCAGTATTTT
few	TRBV6-5	TRBJ1-2	NA	CASAEGLGYGYTF	TGTGCCAGCGCCGAGGGATTGGGCTATGGCTACACCTTC
NA	TRBV4-3	TRBJ2-7	NA	CASSQDLGEYEQYF	TGCGCCAGCAGCCAAGATCTGGGGGAGTACGAGCAGTACTTC
many	TRBV6-5	TRBJ2-5	TRBD2	CATKLAGGEKTQYF	TGTGCCACCAAACTAGCGGGGGGCGAGAAGACCCAGTACTTC
few	TRBV27	TRBJ1-1	NA	CASSLGAAVMNTEAFF	TGTGCCAGCAGTTTAGGGGCGGCCGTTATGAACACTGAAGCTTTCTTT
few	TRBV4-3	TRBJ2-6	NA	CASSQRGRVLTGANVLTF	TGCGCCAGCAGCCAGAGGGGCAGGGTCCTCACTGGGGCCAACGTCCTGACTTTC
many	TRBV9	TRBJ2-5	TRBD2	CASSVRPSGGKETQYF	TGTGCCAGCAGCGTACGACCCAGCGGGGGAAAAGAGACCCAGTACTTC